The present entry profiles one T cell receptor (beta chain) with its context. The repertoire was sequenced with immunoSEQ multiplex PCR; TCRdb's copy has only in-frame clones and lacks some. The profile covers about 130,000 clones, with under 90% appearing a single time and roughly 3.1% taken by the ten largest. This specimen belongs to a study of cytotoxic CD8 clonotypes in ibrutinib-treated CLL. The germline V gene encodes CDR1 GTSNPN and CDR2 SVGIG (reference sequence). The CDR3 contains 15 residues. The V segment lost 2 bases and the J segment 4 bases; nucleotides outside the gene matches: 7. The sequence was collected from a human donor with chronic lymphocytic leukemia. This material consisted of PBMCs, taken after 24 months of ibrutinib treatment. The rearrangement joins TRBV30 to TRBJ2-3, with 9 nucleotides matching TRBD2. The CDR3 DNA reads as TGTGCCTGGAGTCTGCGGGGGGGATTGGCAGATACGCAGTATTTT. Encoded protein: CAWSLRGGLADTQYF.